This T cell receptor (beta chain) emerged from a study of shared T cell receptors in the human thymus. CDR1 MGHRA and CDR2 YSYEKL come from the germline V gene. Trimming left V 1 base short and J 5 bases short, with 8 bases between. The CDR3 sequence is 13 residues long. Generated by immunoSEQ multiplex PCR, the TCRdb table keeps only in-frame clones and is missing some. The sample has some 660,000 clones; about 90% are singletons. The same sample was also used in a study of human thymus T cells.

This chain links TRBV4-1 with TRBJ2-5; D is undetermined. The sequence was obtained from a boy under three years old with a congenital heart defect. Sequences were obtained from thymocytes. The CDR3 DNA reads as TGCGCCAGCAGCCAAGCGGTAGAGGAGACCCAGTACTTC. Translating it yields CASSQAVEETQYF.